The 11 T cell receptor beta chains below all came from one sample that was sequenced in a study of T cells in localized non-small cell lung cancer. Some clones are missing from TCRdb's copy, which holds only in-frame ones; the method was immunoSEQ multiplex PCR. The data show fewer than 20,000 clones, with around 83% seen just once and just under 35% held by the top ten. The sample in question was peripheral blood, obtained before any cancer treatment. The receptor source for this set is a male donor aged 60 or over with stage III lung adenocarcinoma.

The chain uses TRBV4-1 and TRBJ1-1, with D possibly matching TRBD1 (6 bases). Between the trimmed V and J ends, which lost 2 bases and 0 bases, there was a span of 10 bases. Germline CDR1 MGHRA, CDR2 YSYEKL. The CDR3 is made up of 15 amino acids. CDR3 protein: CASSQTGTLNTEAFF. The CDR3 DNA reads as TGCGCCAGCAGCCAAACCGGGACACTGAACACTGAAGCTTTCTTT.

This sequence joins TRBV5-3 and TRBJ1-1, with no clear D. TRBV5-3 is placed among ORFs of uncertain function. V was cut by 0 bases and J by 6 bases, with 3 bases left in between. This CDR3 comprises 11 residues. This chain's CDR3 is CARSLVSEAFF. CDR3 sequence (DNA): TGTGCCAGAAGCTTGGTATCTGAAGCTTTCTTT.

V is TRBV5-1 and J is TRBJ2-3, with 9 bases identical to TRBD1. Germline V lookup: CDR1 SGHRS, CDR2 YFSETQ. With V trimmed by 4 bases and J by 4 bases, 7 bases remained unmatched. The CDR3 covers 15 residues. CDR3 DNA: TGCGCCAGCAGCCGACCGGGACAGGGTGCAGATACGCAGTATTTT. Its translation is CASSRPGQGADTQYF.

This clone was counted a few times. The chain uses TRBV7-9 and TRBJ2-5; D not certain. In germline, CDR1 is SEHNR, CDR2 FQNEAQ (reference sequence). The CDR3 loop spans 13 amino acids. V was pared by 3 bases and J by 3 bases, with 8 bases between. In nucleotides, the CDR3 is TGTGCCAGCAGCTTCAATATGGAAGAGACCCAGTACTTC. This codes for CASSFNMEETQYF.

CDR3 sequence reads: CASSYSRTGGGEKLFF. In DNA, the CDR3 is TGTGCCAGCAGTTACTCGAGGACAGGGGGGGGTGAAAAACTGTTTTTT. This sequence joins TRBV6-5 and TRBJ1-4; 10 positions agree with TRBD1. Germline trimming cut 0 bases from V and 7 bases from J; bases unmatched to any gene: 5. The CDR3 length is 16 residues. Germline V CDR1 and CDR2: MNHEY, SVGAGI.

This chain's CDR3 is CASSPQVGQPQHF. The CDR3 DNA is TGTGCCAGCAGTCCCCAGGTTGGACAGCCCCAGCATTTT. J is TRBJ1-5 and V is TRBV6-5, with D uncertain. Germline CDR1 MNHEY, CDR2 SVGAGI. The length of the CDR3 is 13 residues. Trimming stripped 5 bases from V and 7 bases from J, with 12 bases between.

The rearrangement joins TRBV6-5 to TRBJ2-2; D is unclear. The CDR3 contains 16 residues. The V gene lost 0 bases and the J gene lost 7 bases, with 15 bases spanning the gap. In germline, CDR1 is MNHEY, CDR2 SVGAGI. The CDR3 spells CASSYSIEQVVGELFF. DNA for the CDR3: TGTGCCAGCAGTTACTCGATCGAGCAGGTTGTCGGGGAGCTGTTTTTT.

The chain recombines TRBV5-4 with TRBJ1-5; D may be TRBD1 (5 bases). Trimming took off 4 bases at V and 4 bases at J, with 21 bases between the two ends. The CDR3 has 17 amino acids. The germline V gene has CDR1 SGHNT and CDR2 YYREEE (reference sequence). For the CDR3, the DNA is TGTGCCAGCAGCAGGGGATTTCGTGTGGGGGTTAATCAGCCCCAGCATTTT. Its protein is CASSRGFRVGVNQPQHF.

The V call is TRBV5-1, the J call TRBJ1-2; 10 bases map to TRBD1. From germline, CDR1 is SGHRS and CDR2 YFSETQ. The V gene end was trimmed by 3 bases and the J gene end by 6 bases; junction bases not matched to a gene: 5. This CDR3 has 14 amino acids. The CDR3 protein is CASSSTGGADGYTF. The DNA of the CDR3 is TGCGCCAGCAGCTCGACAGGGGGCGCGGATGGCTACACCTTC.

The gene calls are TRBV6-1 and TRBJ2-5; 7 bases map to TRBD2. CDR3 length: 15 residues. After removal of 2 bases from V and 4 bases from J, the junction contained 7 bases not matched to a gene. Germline loops: CDR1 MNHNS, CDR2 SASEGT. The CDR3 region is CASSEQAGLGETQYF. CDR3 coding DNA: TGTGCCAGCAGTGAACAAGCGGGGTTGGGAGAGACCCAGTACTTC.

As DNA, the CDR3 is TGTGCCAGCAGTTACACTAGCGGGGTCGACGAGCAGTACTTC. Its translation: CASSYTSGVDEQYF. This rearrangement joins TRBV6-5 to TRBJ2-7, with TRBD2 matching over 10 bases. The germline V gene has CDR1 MNHEY and CDR2 SVGAGI. The CDR3 consists of 14 residues. J lost 5 bases, V lost 2 bases, and 3 bases had no gene match.